The present TCR beta chain was sequenced within a study of cytomegalovirus exposure and HLA in healthy donors. The CDR3 has 18 amino acids. The germline V gene has CDR1 KGHSH and CDR2 LQKENI. The V and J ends lost 3 bases and 0 bases respectively, with 18 bases between them. Comment on this clone: Its antigen remains unknown.

PCR involved 60 Vbeta and 13 Jbeta primers. Using immunoSEQ multiplex PCR, the repertoire was profiled, and TCRdb retains in-frame clones only, with some absent. The sample data list more than 200,000 clones. Study observations and caveats: Most of the TCR beta V segments (in an earlier analysis) were productive either about 87% or about 30% of the time.

Sequences were obtained from PBMCs. This TCR was sampled from a woman in her thirties in good health and CMV-seropositive. The chain carries TRBV18 and TRBJ1-3, with a tentative D call TRBD1 (5 bases). CDR3 DNA: TGTGCCAGCTCACCTGCCCGGGGGTCCTCGCCCTCTGGAAACACCATATATTTT. Translated, it gives CASSPARGSSPSGNTIYF. Looking up the rest from reference TRBV18 and TRBJ1-3 gives the full variable domain: NAGVMQNPRHLVRRRGQEARLRCSPMKGHSHVYWYRQLPEEGLKFMVYLQKENIIDESGMPKERFSAEFPKEGPSILRIQQVVRGDSAAYFCASSPARGSSPSGNTIYFGEGSWLTVV.